The sequence of this T cell receptor beta chain was determined in a study of T cell changes during pregnancy in multiple sclerosis. Germline V CDR1 and CDR2: SGHRS, YFSETQ. Trimming stripped 4 bases from V and 2 bases from J, with 14 bases between. The length of the CDR3 is 15 residues. This table comes from immunoSEQ multiplex PCR, and its TCRdb copy is limited to in-frame clones, with some not included. The sample holds roughly 72,000 clones, approximately 94% seen once. This chain uses TRBV5-1 with TRBJ2-3, with D perhaps matching TRBD2 (6 bases). The sample here was CD4+ T cells from peripheral blood mononuclear cells, taken before pregnancy. This sequence originates from a female donor with multiple sclerosis, enrolled in a pregnancy study. CDR3 in amino acids: CASSPYRDSTDTQYF. CDR3 nucleotides: TGCGCCAGCAGCCCGTACCGGGACTCCACAGATACGCAGTATTTT.